This TCR beta chain was identified in a study of CD8 T cells in ankylosing spondylitis. This clonotype occurred a few times. Its antigen remains unidentified. Germline CDR1 reads DFQATT; CDR2 reads SNEGSKA (reference sequence). The germline V and J ends were trimmed by 6 bases and 4 bases, with 9 bases remaining between them. The CDR3 covers 11 residues. Study outcomes and limitations: Disease-linked clones were reportedly significantly enriched in matched ankylosing spondylitis synovial fluid. A number of the motif variants had already been described in reactive arthritis synovial fluid and blood. Among TCR beta sequences, a motif of several highly homologous variants appeared characteristic of ankylosing spondylitis blood.

Scientists made TCR beta libraries using quantitative 5'-RACE with molecular barcodes. TCRdb used MiXCR to reprocess the 5' RACE reads, holding one entry per CDR3 protein. Among about 310,000 distinct CDR3 sequences listed, less than 25% were seen once. Sequenced sample: blood, either unsorted or a sorted T cell fraction (not recorded which). The TCR was taken from a female donor with ankylosing spondylitis or in good health (not recorded which). V usage is TRBV20-1 and J usage is TRBJ1-2; TRBD1 is a possible D gene (6 bases). In nucleotides, the CDR3 is TGCAGTGCCAGGGGTGGCTATGGCTACACCTTC. As protein: CSARGGYGYTF.